Shown below are 26 T cell receptor beta chains from a single sample sequenced in a study of T cells in Graves' hyperthyroidism and ophthalmopathy. Amplification of TCR beta CDR3 regions used RNA as the template. A first-round RT-PCR of the TCR CDR3 used the HTBI primer set. MiXCR, run by TCRdb on the multiplex PCR reads, gives a single entry per CDR3 protein. The table includes 350,000 to 450,000 distinct CDR3 sequences, about a sixth detected once. Sequencing was carried out using blood. The origin of the receptors is a woman in her twenties or thirties with Graves' hyperthyroidism that later progressed to Graves' ophthalmopathy.

At least ten counts were recorded for this clonotype. This chain joins TRBV12-3 or TRBV12-4 and TRBJ1-2; possible D gene TRBD1, 5 bases. CDR3 length equals 14 residues. V was pared by 7 bases and J by 6 bases, with 18 bases between. The CDR3 nucleotides read TGTGCCAGCAAGATAAGCAGGGTACTGGATGGCTACACCTTC. Translation gives CASKISRVLDGYTF.

The table lists this clonotype with a few counts. The genes are TRBV27 and TRBJ2-5, with D tentatively TRBD2 (5 bases). This CDR3 is 13 amino acids long. V shed 7 bases and J shed 3 bases, with 12 bases lying between them. Germline V gives CDR1 MNHEY, CDR2 SMNVEV (reference sequence). CDR3 nucleotides: TGTGCCAGCAACAAACTCGGGAAAGAGACCCAGTACTTC. It translates to CASNKLGKETQYF.

This clonotype was seen many times. The rearrangement joins TRBV19 to TRBJ1-3; the D is unclear. The CDR3 covers 18 residues. Germline-derived CDR1 and CDR2 are LNHDA and SQIVND (reference sequence). The V gene lost 1 base and the J gene lost 0 bases, with 16 bases spanning the gap. This CDR3 reads CASSIGRLRTDSGNTIYF. The CDR3 coding sequence is TGTGCCAGTAGTATAGGCCGCCTACGGACCGACTCTGGAAACACCATATATTTT.

This clonotype was observed a few times. J is TRBJ1-1 and V is TRBV29-1; D is possibly TRBD1 (6 bases). CDR1 and CDR2 (germline): SQVTM, ANQGSEA. The CDR3 has 15 residues. Trimming took 4 bases from V and 7 from J, leaving 22 bases between them. In DNA form, the CDR3 reads TGCAGCGTTGTGTCCAGGGGAGGGGAGAGTGATGAAGCTTTCTTT. Protein product: CSVVSRGGESDEAFF.

The sample holds one count of this clonotype. The V and J genes are TRBV20-1 and TRBJ2-3; TRBD2 matches at 12 bases. Per germline, CDR1 DFQATT and CDR2 SNEGSKA (reference sequence). The CDR3 sequence is 13 residues long. CDR3 sequence reads: CSLAGGPADTQYF. The CDR3 DNA reads as TGCAGCCTAGCGGGGGGGCCCGCAGATACGCAGTATTTT.

The rearrangement uses TRBV10-3 and TRBJ1-5; D is ambiguous. V dropped 6 bases and J dropped 7 bases, with 13 bases sitting between them. CDR1 ENHRY and CDR2 SYGVKD come from the germline V gene. The CDR3 totals 13 residues. This chain's CDR3 is CAIRTYEGQPQHF. As DNA, the CDR3 is TGTGCCATCAGGACGTATGAGGGCCAGCCCCAGCATTTT.

The chain joins TRBV20-1 to TRBJ1-6, with D perhaps TRBD1 (6 bases). V shed 2 bases and J shed 2 bases, with 10 bases lying between them. Germline CDR1 reads DFQATT; CDR2 reads SNEGSKA (reference sequence). This CDR3 has 15 amino acids. The chain's CDR3 is CSARSQGPYNSPLHF. CDR3 coding DNA: TGCAGTGCTAGATCCCAGGGGCCCTATAATTCACCCCTCCACTTT.

About this clonotype itself: A much larger clone differs from this one at a single base, so this may be a read error. The rearrangement uses TRBV27 and TRBJ1-2, with 7 bases fitting TRBD1. Per germline, CDR1 MNHEY and CDR2 SMNVEV (reference sequence). The CDR3 runs 14 residues. The trim removed 4 bases at V and 4 bases at J, leaving 6 bases unmatched. The CDR3 reads CASSSQGWSYGYTF. The CDR3 coding sequence is TGTGCCAGCAGTTCACAGGGGTGGAGCTATGGCTACACCTTC.

This clonotype showed up just a few times. This chain joins TRBV6-2 or TRBV6-3 and TRBJ2-2; D assignment may be TRBD1 or TRBD2 (5 bases each). Trimming removed 2 bases from V and 4 bases from J, with 8 bases in between. The CDR3 loop spans 14 amino acids. In germline, CDR1 is MNHEY, CDR2 SVGEGT. The CDR3 DNA reads as TGTGCCAGCAGTTACGGGGGAGTCACCGGGGAGCTGTTTTTT. It specifies CASSYGGVTGELFF.

The V call is TRBV29-1, the J call TRBJ2-7; D perhaps matches TRBD1 (5 bases). The CDR3 contains 14 residues. Germline V lookup: CDR1 SQVTM, CDR2 ANQGSEA. The V end was cut by 1 base, the J end by 4 bases, with 14 bases between. The CDR3 region is CSVEVTDSQYEQYF. CDR3 bases: TGCAGCGTTGAAGTCACCGACAGCCAATACGAGCAGTACTTC.

The sample holds many counts of this clonotype. V usage is TRBV10-1 and J usage is TRBJ2-5; 8 bases are a match to TRBD2. CDR3 length equals 14 residues. CDR1 and CDR2 (germline): WNHNN, SYGVQD (reference sequence). Unmatched junction bases numbered 4, after V lost 3 bases and J lost 4 bases. The DNA of the CDR3 is TGCGCCAGCAGTGAAGGGCTAGCGGGAGAGACCCAGTACTTC. Translating gives CASSEGLAGETQYF.

The rearrangement joins TRBV27 to TRBJ2-7; the match to TRBD2 covers 13 bases. The germline V gene encodes CDR1 MNHEY and CDR2 SMNVEV (reference sequence). Trimming at V came to 6 bases and at J to 7 bases, leaving 6 bases not matched to a gene. CDR3 size: 14 residues. The CDR3 sequence is CASRELAGGSEQYF. CDR3 nucleotide sequence: TGTGCCAGCAGGGAACTAGCGGGAGGGAGTGAGCAGTACTTC.

In its sample, this clonotype was seen many times. The J gene is TRBJ2-1, the V gene TRBV5-1, with 10 bases fitting TRBD2. The germline gives CDR1 SGHRS, CDR2 YFSETQ. The CDR3 runs 17 residues. V was pared by 4 bases and J by 8 bases, with 15 bases of the junction left unmatched. As DNA, the CDR3 is TGCGCCAGCAGCGAAAATCCGCTAGCGGGAGTCGCCGATGAGCAGTTCTTC. It translates to CASSENPLAGVADEQFF.

In this sample, this clonotype turned up many times. The chain links TRBV27 to TRBJ2-5, with TRBD2 as a possible D gene (5 bases). Germline-derived CDR1 and CDR2 are MNHEY and SMNVEV (reference sequence). The CDR3 has 15 residues. V lost 2 bases to trimming and J lost 1 base, with 11 bases between them. The CDR3 is CASSLMGRGQETQYF. CDR3 in DNA: TGTGCCAGCAGTTTAATGGGTCGGGGCCAAGAGACCCAGTACTTC.

This clonotype occurred a few times. This sequence joins TRBV11-2 and TRBJ2-5, with D perhaps matching TRBD1 (5 bases). The V gene lost 4 bases and the J gene lost 5 bases, with 17 bases spanning the gap. CDR3 length: 15 amino acids. CDR1 SGHAT and CDR2 FQNNGV come from the germline V gene. In DNA form, the CDR3 reads TGTGCCAGCAGCTCGGACATAAATTTTAGGGAGACCCAGTACTTC. Translating it yields CASSSDINFRETQYF. Full variable domain (missing parts from reference TRBV11-2 and TRBJ2-5): EAGVAQSPRYKIIEKRQSVAFWCNPISGHATLYWYQQILGQGPKLLIQFQNNGVVDDSQLPKDRFSAERLKGVDSTLKIQPAKLEDSAVYLCASSSDINFRETQYFGPGTRLLVL.

The sample holds many counts of this clonotype. The V and J genes are TRBV25-1 and TRBJ1-1; D might be TRBD1 (5 bases). CDR3 length equals 13 residues. Trimming took off 5 bases at V and 4 bases at J, with 11 bases between the two ends. Germline V lookup: CDR1 MGHDK, CDR2 SYGVNS. The CDR3 DNA reads as TGTGCCAGCAGTCGCGGGGGGATCACTGAAGCTTTCTTT. This translates into CASSRGGITEAFF.

There are many counts of this clonotype. The gene calls are TRBV11-2 and TRBJ2-3; D remains unclear. Germline CDR1 SGHAT, CDR2 FQNNGV. This CDR3 comprises 13 residues. Trimming removed 3 bases at V and 3 bases at J, with 7 bases between. CDR3: CASSFPTTDTQYF. In nucleotides, the CDR3 is TGTGCCAGCAGCTTCCCCACAACAGATACGCAGTATTTT.

The chain recombines TRBV4-1 with TRBJ2-5, with 8 bases that match TRBD2. CDR1 and CDR2 from the germline V gene are MGHRA and YSYEKL. Unmatched junction bases numbered 6, after V lost 0 bases and J lost 6 bases. The CDR3 loop spans 15 amino acids. In nucleotides, the CDR3 is TGCGCCAGCAGCCAAGATAGCGGGGCCGGGAAGACCCAGTACTTC. Translation: CASSQDSGAGKTQYF.

The sample holds many counts of this clonotype. This rearrangement joins TRBV2 to TRBJ2-7; 8 nucleotides line up with TRBD1. The CDR3 length is 14 residues. Germline-derived CDR1 and CDR2 are SNHLY and FYNNEI. V lost 6 bases to trimming and J lost 6 bases; unmatched junction nucleotides: 10. The CDR3 region is CASRRQGSVAEQYF. The DNA for the CDR3 is TGTGCCAGCAGACGACAGGGGTCGGTTGCCGAGCAGTACTTC.

This clonotype was detected ten times or more. This chain uses TRBV5-1 with TRBJ2-5, with a weak D call TRBD1 (5 bases). V lost 3 bases to trimming and J lost 2 bases, with 14 bases between them. CDR3 size: 15 residues. The V gene's germline CDR1 is SGHRS and CDR2 YFSETQ. The CDR3: CASSSVDSPQETQYF. DNA for the CDR3: TGCGCCAGCAGCTCGGTAGACAGTCCGCAAGAGACCCAGTACTTC.

The V call is TRBV4-3, the J call TRBJ2-3, with 11 bases identical to TRBD2. CDR3 length: 16 residues. Germline V gene lookup returns CDR1 LGHNA and CDR2 YSLEER. V lost 0 bases and J lost 5; bases outside the gene matches: 4. The CDR3 loop reads CASSQDPGLAGDTQYF. CDR3 coding DNA: TGCGCCAGCAGCCAAGATCCCGGACTAGCGGGAGATACGCAGTATTTT.

Ten or more counts support this clonotype. The CDR3: CASSYSPGKNYGYTF. Written as DNA, the CDR3 is TGTGCCAGCAGTTACTCGCCGGGAAAAAACTATGGCTACACCTTC. The chain links TRBV6-5 to TRBJ1-2; D gene uncertain. In germline, CDR1 is MNHEY, CDR2 SVGAGI. Trimming cost V 0 bases and J 2 bases, with 10 bases left between them. This CDR3 is built from 15 residues.

The table lists this clonotype with many counts. The V and J genes are TRBV14 and TRBJ2-3; the D is unclear. V lost 6 bases, J lost 2 bases, and 15 bases lay in between. The CDR3 is 15 amino acids. Germline loops: CDR1 SGHDN, CDR2 FVKESK. CDR3 sequence: CASRIPGPPTDTQYF. CDR3 DNA sequence: TGTGCCAGCAGAATACCAGGCCCCCCCACAGATACGCAGTATTTT. The full variable domain, with the rest looked up from reference TRBV14 and TRBJ2-3, is EAGVTQFPSHSVIEKGQTVTLRCDPISGHDNLYWYRRVMGKEIKFLLHFVKESKQDESGMPNNRFLAERTGGTYSTLKVQPAELEDSGVYFCASRIPGPPTDTQYFGPGTRLTVL.

This clonotype has ten or more counts. The chain employs TRBV27 and TRBJ2-1; the D gene could be TRBD1 or TRBD2 (5 bases each). CDR1 MNHEY and CDR2 SMNVEV come from the germline V gene (reference sequence). This CDR3 region has 17 residues. V gave up 2 bases and J gave up 2 bases, with 16 bases separating them. The CDR3 nucleotides read TGTGCCAGCAGTTTAGTGGGGACCGCGCGGGCCTACAATGAGCAGTTCTTC. Protein product: CASSLVGTARAYNEQFF.

This clonotype was seen many times. This chain uses TRBV28 with TRBJ1-1; D is unclear. The CDR3 contains 15 residues. Germline V lookup: CDR1 MDHEN, CDR2 SYDVKM. V was cut by 6 bases and J by 5 bases, with 19 bases left in between. The CDR3 loop reads CASSPEGSPRTEAFF. The CDR3 DNA follows: TGTGCCAGCAGCCCGGAAGGGAGTCCACGTACTGAAGCTTTCTTT. Full variable domain (outside the CDR3, taken from reference TRBV28 and TRBJ1-1): DVKVTQSSRYLVKRTGEKVFLECVQDMDHENMFWYRQDPGLGLRLIYFSYDVKMKEKGDIPEGYSVSREKKERFSLILESASTNQTSMYLCASSPEGSPRTEAFFGQGTRLTVV.

In its sample, this clonotype was seen many times. The rearrangement uses TRBV2 and TRBJ1-2; TRBD1 is a possible D gene (5 bases). The CDR3 is 13 residues long. Deletions cut 8 bases from V and 2 bases from J, with 12 bases between. Germline loops: CDR1 SNHLY, CDR2 FYNNEI. Written as DNA, the CDR3 is TGTGCCAGCTGCAGATGGGACAACTATGGCTACACCTTC. It is translated as CASCRWDNYGYTF.